The next 27 T cell receptor beta chains were all read from a single sample in a study of regulatory T cells in long-lasting Graves disease. Time point specified: newly diagnosed GD, antithyroid drugs for less than 3 months. PBMC-derived RNA was used for the TCR library. Sequencing libraries for TCR beta were prepared with iRepertoire HTBI primers and Arm-PCR of CDR3 regions. From the multiplex PCR reads, TCRdb called clonotypes with MiXCR, one entry per CDR3 protein. The sample yields some 450,000 distinct CDR3 sequences, about 16% seen once. The same sample was also used in a study of T cells in Graves' hyperthyroidism and ophthalmopathy.

Material: peripheral blood mononuclear cells (PBMCs), obtained at new diagnosis, from a patient treated with antithyroid drugs. These receptors were taken from a woman aged 30 to 39 with Graves disease.

About this clonotype itself: Given a much more abundant clone one base away, this may be a read error. The V call is TRBV7-2, the J call TRBJ1-2; TRBD1 aligns across 7 bases. Germline CDR1 is SGHTA and CDR2 is FQGNSA. V lost 5 bases, J lost 8 bases, and 8 bases stayed unmatched. This CDR3 is built from 13 residues. Here the CDR3 reads CTSSPGTATGYTF. CDR3 DNA: TGTACCAGCAGCCCCGGGACAGCTACCGGCTACACCTTC.

This sequence joins TRBV15 and TRBJ1-5; the match to TRBD1 covers 10 bases. J gave up 4 bases and V 4 bases, and 7 bases lay outside the gene matches. Germline CDR1 LNHNV, CDR2 YYDKDF (reference sequence). This CDR3 contains 16 residues. In DNA form, the CDR3 reads TGTGCCACCAGCAACCCCGGGACAGGGGTAAATCAGCCCCAGCATTTT. It specifies CATSNPGTGVNQPQHF.

The rearrangement links TRBV5-1 to TRBJ2-2; D not resolved. CDR3 length: 14 amino acids. Trimming removed 0 bases from V and 1 base from J, with 4 bases in between. The V gene's germline CDR1 is SGHRS and CDR2 YFSETQ. CDR3 nucleotide sequence: TGCGCCAGCAGCTTGGTTAAGAACACCGGGGAGCTGTTTTTT. Its translation: CASSLVKNTGELFF. Full variable domain (outside the CDR3, taken from reference TRBV5-1 and TRBJ2-2): KAGVTQTPRYLIKTRGQQVTLSCSPISGHRSVSWYQQTPGQGLQFLFEYFSETQRNKGNFPGRFSGRQFSNSRSEMNVSTLELGDSALYLCASSLVKNTGELFFGEGSRLTVL.

This clonotype was seen repeatedly, ten times or more. The rearrangement uses TRBV18 and TRBJ1-1; D is unclear. Trimming stripped 1 base from V and 6 bases from J, with 9 bases between. Germline V lookup: CDR1 KGHSH, CDR2 LQKENI. The CDR3 spans 13 residues. DNA of the CDR3: TGTGCCAGCTCACCACGCAGTGAGGCTGAAGCTTTCTTT. Encoded protein: CASSPRSEAEAFF.

V usage is TRBV6-5 and J usage is TRBJ1-5; D unclear. V lost 0 bases, J lost 2 bases, and 11 bases lay in between. In germline, CDR1 is MNHEY, CDR2 SVGAGI. The CDR3 spans 16 residues. CDR3 amino acids: CASSYSWGRGNQPQHF. In DNA form, the CDR3 reads TGTGCCAGCAGTTACTCTTGGGGAAGAGGCAATCAGCCCCAGCATTTT.

This clonotype was counted ten times or more. This rearrangement joins TRBV18 to TRBJ2-2; no clear D gene. The CDR3 has 12 residues. The germline V gene encodes CDR1 KGHSH and CDR2 LQKENI. V lost 3 bases and J lost 7, with 6 bases in between. CDR3 DNA: TGTGCCAGCTCACCTACAGACGGGGAGCTGTTTTTT. This translates into CASSPTDGELFF.

This clonotype was counted only a few times. The genes are TRBV12-3 or TRBV12-4 and TRBJ2-3; no definite D call. V lost 4 bases, J lost 4 bases, and 3 bases lay in between. This CDR3 comprises 11 residues. The CDR3 sequence is CASSYSDTQYF. DNA for the CDR3: TGTGCCAGCAGTTACTCAGATACGCAGTATTTT.

This clonotype has a count of ten or more. The rearrangement joins TRBV28 to TRBJ2-7, with TRBD1 matching over 7 bases. The length of the CDR3 is 13 residues. V shed 4 bases and J 4 bases; nucleotides not matched to a gene: 4. CDR1 MDHEN and CDR2 SYDVKM come from the germline V gene. The CDR3 region is CASSYEGAYEQYF. In DNA form, the CDR3 reads TGTGCCAGCAGTTACGAGGGGGCTTACGAGCAGTACTTC.

The chain links TRBV14 to TRBJ1-2; weak D call: TRBD1 (5 bases). Trimming pared 4 bases from V and 7 bases from J, leaving 16 bases between. CDR3 length equals 14 residues. CDR1 and CDR2 from the germline V gene are SGHDN and FVKESK. The DNA for the CDR3 is TGTGCCAGCAGCCGGCTGACAGAAACCTCTGGCTACACCTTC. As protein: CASSRLTETSGYTF.

This clonotype was observed many times. Written as DNA, the CDR3 is TGTGCCAGCAGCTTAGATGGACAGGGCTTAGGTACGCAGTATTTT. This codes for CASSLDGQGLGTQYF. This chain links TRBV5-5 with TRBJ2-3; the match to TRBD1 covers 8 bases. CDR1 is SGHKS and CDR2 is YYEKEE in the germline V gene (reference sequence). CDR3 size: 15 residues. V was clipped by 2 bases and J by 8 bases; unmatched bases: 10.

At least ten counts were recorded for this clonotype. V and J are TRBV11-2 and TRBJ2-7, with 8 bases that match TRBD2. Trimming took 5 bases from V and 3 from J; bases not matched to a gene: 6. Germline V gives CDR1 SGHAT, CDR2 FQNNGV. The CDR3 totals 14 residues. The DNA for the CDR3 is TGTGCCAGCAGCCTGAGCGGGAGTGGCTACGAGCAGTACTTC. Translated: CASSLSGSGYEQYF.

V and J are TRBV4-1 and TRBJ2-5; possibly TRBD1 or TRBD2 for D (5 bases each). CDR3 length: 18 residues. From germline, CDR1 is MGHRA and CDR2 YSYEKL. Trimming cost V 1 base and J 2 bases, with 20 bases left between them. The CDR3 here is CASSQALGLGERQETQYF. Written as DNA, the CDR3 is TGCGCCAGCAGCCAAGCTCTGGGGTTGGGGGAGCGGCAAGAGACCCAGTACTTC.

Details on this clonotype: This likely traces to a read error, being one base from a far larger clone. The chain has TRBV11-2 and TRBJ1-5; D uncertain. Between the trimmed V and J ends, which lost 3 bases and 7 bases, there was a span of 10 bases. The CDR3 has 13 residues. The germline CDR1 and CDR2 sequences are SGHAT and FQNNGV. Here the CDR3 reads CASSFAGSQPQHF. The CDR3 DNA follows: TGTGCCAGCAGCTTCGCGGGGAGCCAGCCCCAGCATTTT.

This clonotype has at least ten counts. This rearrangement joins TRBV6-2 or TRBV6-3 to TRBJ2-1; 7 bases map to TRBD2. Per germline, CDR1 MNHEY and CDR2 SVGEGT. V dropped 4 bases and J dropped 9; count of bases not matched to a gene: 9. The CDR3 runs to 14 residues. The CDR3 nucleotides read TGTGCCAGCAGTTTCTCGGGGGAGGGCCGTGAGCAGTTCTTC. Translating it yields CASSFSGEGREQFF.

The chain uses TRBV5-4 and TRBJ1-1; the D gene is possibly TRBD1 (5 bases). The V gene's germline CDR1 is SGHNT and CDR2 YYREEE (reference sequence). Deletions cut 2 bases from V and 8 bases from J, with 13 bases between. This CDR3 has 13 residues. CDR3 sequence: CASSLSMDIEAFF. For the CDR3, the DNA is TGTGCCAGCAGCTTAAGTATGGACATCGAAGCTTTCTTT.

This clonotype showed up many times. The V gene is TRBV27, the J gene TRBJ1-6, with D maybe TRBD1 (6 bases). This CDR3 comprises 13 residues. From germline, CDR1 is MNHEY and CDR2 SMNVEV (reference sequence). Between the trimmed V and J ends, which lost 5 bases and 13 bases, there was a span of 15 bases. Written as DNA, the CDR3 is TGTGCCAGCAGTCAATTAAACAGGGCTCCCCTCCACTTT. Translated: CASSQLNRAPLHF.

This clonotype occurred many times. V usage is TRBV5-1 and J usage is TRBJ2-1, with TRBD2 matching over 10 bases. Germline trimming cut 0 bases from V and 9 bases from J; bases unmatched to any gene: 6. Germline-derived CDR1 and CDR2 are SGHRS and YFSETQ. The CDR3 loop spans 15 amino acids. The CDR3 sequence: CASSLELAGTFEQFF. The CDR3 bases are TGCGCCAGCAGCTTGGAACTAGCGGGGACGTTTGAGCAGTTCTTC.

The chain employs TRBV29-1 and TRBJ1-2; D call uncertain. V dropped 6 bases and J dropped 0 bases, with 14 bases sitting between them. Germline V CDR1 and CDR2: SQVTM, ANQGSEA. This CDR3 is built from 14 residues. The CDR3 DNA follows: TGCAGCGTCCAAAGTGGGGTCACTAACTATGGCTACACCTTC. Translated: CSVQSGVTNYGYTF.

This clonotype was detected ten times or more. This chain joins TRBV7-9 and TRBJ2-3; D gene ambiguous. V was cut by 5 bases and J by 4 bases, with 10 bases left in between. Germline-derived CDR1 and CDR2 are SEHNR and FQNEAQ (reference sequence). The length of the CDR3 is 13 residues. The CDR3 coding sequence is TGTGCCAGCAGCCCAGCCCTCGCAGATACGCAGTATTTT. Protein: CASSPALADTQYF.

This clonotype has ten or more counts. The V gene is TRBV7-9, the J gene TRBJ1-5, with TRBD1 matching 7 bases. This CDR3 has 15 amino acids. CDR1 and CDR2 from the germline V gene are SEHNR and FQNEAQ (reference sequence). Trimming took 5 bases from V and 4 from J; bases not matched to a gene: 8. CDR3 residues: CASSRAGQTNQPQHF. CDR3 in DNA: TGTGCCAGCAGCAGAGCGGGACAGACAAATCAGCCCCAGCATTTT.

About this clonotype: This likely reflects a read error, since a far larger clone is one base away. As DNA, the CDR3 is TGTGCCAGCAGCTTAGGGGGGGGTGGGGGCACTGAAGCTTTCTTT. Translation gives CASSLGGGGGTEAFF. The rearrangement joins TRBV7-2 to TRBJ1-1; D might be TRBD1 (5 bases). The germline V gene has CDR1 SGHTA and CDR2 FQGNSA. V was trimmed by 1 base and J by 4 bases, leaving 13 bases between them. The CDR3 has 15 residues.

This clonotype was seen more than once but under ten times. Given a much more abundant clone one base away, this may be a read error. The chain links TRBV12-3 or TRBV12-4 to TRBJ1-2; 9 bases align to TRBD1. The V segment lost 2 bases and the J segment 8 bases; nucleotides outside the gene matches: 3. CDR3 size: 13 residues. The CDR3 region is CASSLSDRGGYTF. The CDR3 nucleotides are TGTGCCAGCAGTTTATCGGACAGGGGCGGCTACACCTTC.

This clonotype appeared many times. V and J are TRBV20-1 and TRBJ2-1, with D unresolved. The CDR3 has 14 amino acids. Germline CDR1 is DFQATT and CDR2 is SNEGSKA (reference sequence). Trimming took off 3 bases at V and 4 bases at J, with 13 bases between the two ends. Here the CDR3 reads CSASPRPPYNEQFF. The CDR3 region has the DNA TGCAGTGCTAGCCCGAGACCTCCTTACAATGAGCAGTTCTTC.

This rearrangement joins TRBV9 to TRBJ2-7, with D tentatively TRBD1 or TRBD2 (5 bases each). CDR3 length: 15 residues. Trimming cost V 6 bases and J 2 bases, with 18 bases left between them. Germline V gene data show CDR1 as SGDLS and CDR2 as YYNGEE. The CDR3 nucleotides read TGTGCCAGCAACCCTCCGGGACCCCTAACCTACGAGCAGTACTTC. Its translation is CASNPPGPLTYEQYF.

This clonotype has ten or more counts. This rearrangement joins TRBV6-4 to TRBJ2-3, with D perhaps matching TRBD2 (5 bases). Germline V gene data show CDR1 as MRHNA and CDR2 as SNTAGT. CDR3 length: 15 residues. V was shortened by 5 bases and J by 3 bases, with 15 bases between the two germline ends. The DNA of the CDR3 is TGTGCCAGCAGTTATGTCGGAGCGGAGACAGATACGCAGTATTTT. Its translation: CASSYVGAETDTQYF.

Ten or more counts support this clonotype. This chain links TRBV7-9 with TRBJ2-7; 8 bases are a match to TRBD2. V dropped 7 bases and J dropped 3; count of bases not matched to a gene: 5. Germline V gene data show CDR1 as SEHNR and CDR2 as FQNEAQ (reference sequence). This CDR3 is 13 amino acids long. The CDR3 DNA reads TGTGCCAGCACCCTAGCGGGTTACTACGAGCAGTACTTC. It yields the protein CASTLAGYYEQYF.

The gene calls are TRBV6-5 and TRBJ2-2, with a possible D match to TRBD2 (6 bases). The V end was cut by 3 bases, the J end by 4 bases, with 15 bases between. CDR1 is MNHEY, CDR2 SVGAGI, per germline. CDR3 length: 16 residues. The CDR3 loop reads CASSYGGSGVTGELFF. The CDR3 region has the DNA TGTGCCAGCAGTTATGGAGGGAGCGGAGTCACCGGGGAGCTGTTTTTT.